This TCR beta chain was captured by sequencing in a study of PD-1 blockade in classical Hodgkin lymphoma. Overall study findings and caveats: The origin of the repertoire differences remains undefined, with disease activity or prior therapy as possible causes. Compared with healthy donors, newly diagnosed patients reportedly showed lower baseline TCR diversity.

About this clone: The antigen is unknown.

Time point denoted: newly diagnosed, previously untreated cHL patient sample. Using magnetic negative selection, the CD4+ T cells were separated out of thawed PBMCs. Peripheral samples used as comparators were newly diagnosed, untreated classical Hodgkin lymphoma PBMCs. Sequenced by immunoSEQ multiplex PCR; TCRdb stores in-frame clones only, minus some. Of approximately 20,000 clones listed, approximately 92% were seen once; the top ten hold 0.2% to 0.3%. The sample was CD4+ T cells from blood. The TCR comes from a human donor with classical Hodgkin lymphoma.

The CDR3 spells CASSLVGGSNEQFF. The CDR3, as DNA: TGTGCCAGCAGCTTAGTTGGAGGCTCCAATGAGCAGTTCTTC. This chain connects TRBV7-2 to TRBJ2-1; possible D gene TRBD2, 5 bases. Looked up from germline, CDR1 is SGHTA and CDR2 is FQGNSA. V was trimmed by 1 base and J by 6 bases, leaving 10 bases between them. CDR3 length: 14 amino acids.